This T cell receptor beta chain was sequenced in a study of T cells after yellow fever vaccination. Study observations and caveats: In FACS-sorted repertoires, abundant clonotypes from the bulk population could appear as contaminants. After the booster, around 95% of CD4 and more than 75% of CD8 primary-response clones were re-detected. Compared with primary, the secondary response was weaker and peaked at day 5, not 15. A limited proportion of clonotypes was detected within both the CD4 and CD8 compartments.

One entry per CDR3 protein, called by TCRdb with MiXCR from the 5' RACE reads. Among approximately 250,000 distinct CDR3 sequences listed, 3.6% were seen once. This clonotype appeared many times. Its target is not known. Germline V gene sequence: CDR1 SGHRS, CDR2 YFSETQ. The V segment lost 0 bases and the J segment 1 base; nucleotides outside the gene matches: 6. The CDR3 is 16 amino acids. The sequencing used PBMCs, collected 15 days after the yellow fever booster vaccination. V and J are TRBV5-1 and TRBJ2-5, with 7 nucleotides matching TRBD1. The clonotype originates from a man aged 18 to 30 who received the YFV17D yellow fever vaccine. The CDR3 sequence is CASSLDRWTGQETQYF. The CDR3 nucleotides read TGCGCCAGCAGCTTGGATAGGTGGACAGGCCAAGAGACCCAGTACTTC.